One sample yielded the 19 T cell receptor beta chains listed below, sequenced in a study of blood T cells in healthy people across ages. Primed by a sample-barcoded 5' primer and a J-beta primer mix, a second PCR proceeded for roughly 6 to 12 cycles. TCRdb re-called the 5' RACE reads with MiXCR, one entry per CDR3 protein. The sample holds fewer than 900,000 distinct CDR3 sequences; around half are singletons and the top ten take 25% to 35%. The sample consisted of blood. These receptors were collected from a woman aged 55 to 70 in good health.

The V call is TRBV2, the J call TRBJ2-1; D might be TRBD2 (6 bases). The J call is doubtful: the DNA matches TRBJ2-7 better. Germline-derived CDR1 and CDR2 are SNHLY and FYNNEI. The CDR3 totals 14 residues. CDR3 region: CASRLASSYNEQYF. The CDR3 nucleotides are TGTGCCAGCAGGCTAGCGAGCTCCTACAATGAGCAGTACTTC.

The chain joins TRBV6-2 or TRBV6-3 to TRBJ2-1; D may correspond to TRBD1 or TRBD2 (5 bases each). The CDR3 has 22 residues. The V end was cut by 5 bases, the J end by 5 bases, with 37 bases between. Germline V gene lookup returns CDR1 MNHEY and CDR2 SVGEGT. The CDR3 spells CASSPNPNIRVVGADKDNEQFF. DNA of the CDR3: TGTGCCAGCAGTCCCAACCCCAATATCAGGGTGGTGGGAGCGGATAAAGACAATGAGCAGTTCTTC.

In this sample, this clonotype turned up a few times. The chain combines TRBV7-9 with TRBJ2-7, with 12 bases identical to TRBD2. Germline loops: CDR1 SEHNR, CDR2 FQNEAQ (reference sequence). The V segment lost 6 bases and the J segment 5 bases; nucleotides outside the gene matches: 5. The CDR3 consists of 14 residues. The CDR3 is CASSTTSGSHEQYF. DNA for the CDR3: TGTGCCAGCAGTACGACTAGCGGGAGCCACGAGCAGTACTTC. Variable domain in full (rest from reference TRBV7-9 and TRBJ2-7): DTGVSQNPRHKITKRGQNVTFRCDPISEHNRLYWYRQTLGQGPEFLTYFQNEAQLEKSRLLSDRFSAERPKGSFSTLEIQRTEQGDSAMYLCASSTTSGSHEQYFGPGTRLTVT.

In its sample, this clonotype was seen once. It may be a read error: a sequence one base away is much more abundant. This chain links TRBV7-8 with TRBJ1-4; no definite D call. The germline V gene has CDR1 SGHVS and CDR2 FQNEAQ. The CDR3 contains 14 residues. Here the CDR3 DNA reads TGTGCCGGCAGCTTATCAACAGCTAATGAAAAACTGTTTTTT. Protein sequence: CAGSLSTANEKLFF.

This clonotype was seen more than once but under ten times. The chain carries TRBV9 and TRBJ2-5; 8 bases map to TRBD2. Trimming cost V 3 bases and J 5 bases; bases outside gene matches: 9. CDR1 is SGDLS, CDR2 YYNGEE, per germline. This CDR3 is built from 15 residues. The CDR3 is CASSAGTRGPETQYF. The CDR3 nucleotides read TGTGCCAGCAGCGCAGGGACTAGAGGTCCGGAGACCCAGTACTTC. The variable domain in full, completed from reference TRBV9 and TRBJ2-5, reads DSGVTQTPKHLITATGQRVTLRCSPRSGDLSVYWYQQSLDQGLQFLIQYYNGEERAKGNILERFSAQQFPDLHSELNLSSLELGDSALYFCASSAGTRGPETQYFGPGTRLLVL.

The chain recombines TRBV7-8 with TRBJ2-1, with 12 bases identical to TRBD2. The germline gives CDR1 SGHVS, CDR2 FQNEAQ. V shed 3 bases and J 8 bases; nucleotides not matched to a gene: 8. This CDR3 spans 16 amino acids. CDR3 in DNA: TGTGCCAGCAGCTTCCTGACTAGCGGGAGTATCGATGAGCAGTTCTTC. It is translated as CASSFLTSGSIDEQFF.

This chain links TRBV29-1 with TRBJ2-3, with D unclear. Trimming stripped 2 bases from V and 2 bases from J, with 8 bases between. Germline V gene data show CDR1 as SQVTM and CDR2 as ANQGSEA. This CDR3 comprises 13 residues. This CDR3 reads CSVEKGSTDTQYF. The CDR3 coding sequence is TGCAGCGTTGAAAAGGGTTCCACAGATACGCAGTATTTT.

This clonotype has a handful of counts. V usage is TRBV20-1 and J usage is TRBJ2-5; D may be TRBD1 (6 bases). The CDR3 runs 14 residues. V was shortened by 4 bases and J by 1 base, with 13 bases between the two germline ends. Germline values: CDR1 DFQATT, CDR2 SNEGSKA (reference sequence). The CDR3 coding sequence is TGCAGTGCTACAGGGGTTAGGTTCCAAGAGACCCAGTACTTC. Protein sequence: CSATGVRFQETQYF.

This clonotype came up a few times. This rearrangement joins TRBV6-1 to TRBJ2-7, with D tentatively TRBD1 or TRBD2 (6 bases each). CDR3 length: 14 amino acids. Germline CDR1 and CDR2: MNHNS and SASEGT. V lost 6 bases and J 2 bases, leaving 14 bases between the germline ends. In DNA, the CDR3 is TGTGCCAGCAGCTACGAGGGGGGCCCCTACGAGCAGTACTTC. This encodes CASSYEGGPYEQYF.

This clonotype was seen a few times. This chain uses TRBV2 with TRBJ2-3; D ambiguous. Trimming removed 1 base from V and 3 bases from J, with 2 bases in between. Germline V gene lookup returns CDR1 SNHLY and CDR2 FYNNEI. The length of the CDR3 is 12 residues. The CDR3 protein is CASSEGTDTQYF. CDR3 coding DNA: TGTGCCAGCAGTGAAGGGACAGATACGCAGTATTTT.

This clonotype was counted at least ten times. V usage is TRBV9 and J usage is TRBJ2-1; 11 bases are shared with TRBD2. CDR1 SGDLS and CDR2 YYNGEE come from the germline V gene. The J segment lost 10 bases and the V segment lost 3 bases, leaving 9 bases of the junction unmatched. The length of the CDR3 is 15 residues. CDR3 nucleotide sequence: TGTGCCAGCAGCGCACTAGCGGGGGCCGGGGGAGAGCAGTTCTTC. The encoded protein is CASSALAGAGGEQFF.

The CDR3 is CASSYRSSGSVPYNEQFF. Here the CDR3 DNA reads TGTGCCAGCAGTTACCGGTCCAGCGGGAGTGTCCCCTACAATGAGCAGTTCTTC. The V and J genes are TRBV6-5 and TRBJ2-1, with 8 bases that match TRBD2. There are 18 residues in the CDR3. Germline trimming cut 2 bases from V and 2 bases from J; bases unmatched to any gene: 11. From germline, CDR1 is MNHEY and CDR2 SVGAGI.

The chain carries TRBV29-1 and TRBJ1-4, with D possibly being TRBD1 (5 bases). Trimming cost V 3 bases and J 7 bases, with 12 bases left between them. Germline V CDR1 and CDR2: SQVTM, ANQGSEA. The CDR3 contains 13 residues. The CDR3 DNA is TGCAGCGTTGAGACGGGGACTGGTGAAAAACTGTTTTTT. This translates into CSVETGTGEKLFF.

The chain carries TRBV30 and TRBJ2-1, with 11 bases lining up with TRBD2. Matching the DNA end better, TRBJ2-7 makes the J call doubtful. Germline lookup yields CDR1 GTSNPN and CDR2 SVGIG (reference sequence). The CDR3 is made up of 14 amino acids. The CDR3 region has the DNA TGTGCCTGGAGGACTAGCGGGGTATACAATGAGCAGTACTTC. Protein sequence: CAWRTSGVYNEQYF.

In nucleotides, the CDR3 is TGCAGCGTTGTCTCGCGGGGGGGAAATACGCAGTATTTT. It specifies CSVVSRGGNTQYF. The chain carries TRBV29-1 and TRBJ2-3; TRBD2 agrees at 9 bases. Looked up from germline, CDR1 is SQVTM and CDR2 is ANQGSEA. The junction had 6 bases not matched to a gene; V was cut back by 4 bases and J by 7 bases. This CDR3 is built from 13 residues.

The chain employs TRBV11-2 and TRBJ2-7; D gene uncertain. Trimming took off 1 base at V and 6 bases at J, with 10 bases between the two ends. This CDR3 contains 13 residues. Germline V gene data show CDR1 as SGHAT and CDR2 as FQNNGV. CDR3 bases: TGTGCCAGCAGCTTAGGACGGGTTTTCGAGCAGTACTTC. This codes for CASSLGRVFEQYF.

The sample holds a few counts of this clonotype. The chain joins TRBV5-1 to TRBJ2-5; D not certain. CDR1 is SGHRS and CDR2 is YFSETQ in the germline V gene. There are 14 residues in the CDR3. Deletions cut 4 bases from V and 2 bases from J, with 12 bases between. CDR3 coding DNA: TGCGCCAGCAGCGTGCGATGGCAGCAAGAGACCCAGTACTTC. Encoded protein: CASSVRWQQETQYF.

This clonotype was detected a few times. The V and J genes are TRBV29-1 and TRBJ2-3; possible D gene TRBD2, 5 bases. The CDR3 spans 13 residues. Trimming took off 2 bases at V and 0 bases at J, with 6 bases between the two ends. Per germline, CDR1 SQVTM and CDR2 ANQGSEA. The CDR3 here is CSVESGSTDTQYF. The CDR3, as DNA: TGCAGCGTTGAAAGCGGAAGCACAGATACGCAGTATTTT.

The V and J genes are TRBV6-1 and TRBJ2-7; 10 bases are a match to TRBD2. This CDR3 has 15 residues. Looked up from germline, CDR1 is MNHNS and CDR2 is SASEGT. V was clipped by 5 bases and J by 3 bases; unmatched bases: 7. The CDR3 DNA follows: TGTGCCAGCAGTCCTACTAGCGGGGCACTCTACGAGCAGTACTTC. This sequence encodes CASSPTSGALYEQYF.